Below are 25 T cell receptor beta chains sequenced from a single sample in a study of shared clonotypes between healthy human individuals. Method: immunoSEQ multiplex PCR; TCRdb's copy keeps in-frame clones and lacks some. The sample carries some 1 million clones, under 80% recorded once. The sequencing input was memory CD4+ T cells sorted from blood. This sample's subset: CD45RA-negative fraction. These receptor sequences come from a man between 18 and 35 years old in good health.

CDR3 bases: TGTGCCAGCAGTCTCGAGGGGAAAGAGACCCAGTACTTC. Amino acids: CASSLEGKETQYF. This sequence joins TRBV2 and TRBJ2-5; possibly TRBD1 or TRBD2 for D (5 bases each). The CDR3 is made up of 13 amino acids. V was pared by 5 bases and J by 3 bases, with 10 bases between. Germline V gene lookup returns CDR1 SNHLY and CDR2 FYNNEI.

This clone was found once. This chain connects TRBV15 to TRBJ2-6; D remains ambiguous. Looked up from germline, CDR1 is LNHNV and CDR2 is YYDKDF (reference sequence). The CDR3 contains 16 residues. V was cut by 0 bases and J by 3 bases, with 9 bases left in between. CDR3 loop: CATSRDMRSGANVLTF. In DNA form, the CDR3 reads TGTGCCACCAGCAGAGATATGAGGAGTGGGGCCAACGTCCTGACTTTC.

The V and J genes are TRBV5-4 and TRBJ2-2, with 8 bases fitting TRBD2. The germline CDR1 and CDR2 sequences are SGHNT and YYREEE (reference sequence). The trim removed 4 bases at V and 7 bases at J, leaving 12 bases unmatched. The CDR3 contains 16 residues. The CDR3, as DNA: TGTGCCAGCAGCCTCCCGGGACTAGGGCTTGTCGGGGAGCTGTTTTTT. Residues: CASSLPGLGLVGELFF.

The sample holds one count of this clone. The chain links TRBV5-1 to TRBJ2-7; perhaps TRBD2 as D (5 bases). The germline gives CDR1 SGHRS, CDR2 YFSETQ. With 4 bases removed from V and 1 base from J, the gap between germline ends came to 12 bases. This CDR3 has 14 amino acids. The CDR3 coding sequence is TGCGCCAGCAGCCGTGGACTGCATTCCTACGAGCAGTACTTC. Protein: CASSRGLHSYEQYF.

This clone appeared a few times. The rearrangement joins TRBV10-3 to TRBJ2-2; D remains ambiguous. The germline gives CDR1 ENHRY, CDR2 SYGVKD. Trimming removed 4 bases from V and 2 bases from J, with 2 bases in between. This CDR3 region has 12 residues. In nucleotides, the CDR3 is TGTGCCATCAGTGCTAACACCGGGGAGCTGTTTTTT. Amino acid sequence: CAISANTGELFF.

The J gene is TRBJ2-3, the V gene TRBV5-4; 12 positions agree with TRBD2. CDR1 SGHNT and CDR2 YYREEE come from the germline V gene (reference sequence). CDR3 length equals 15 residues. The J segment lost 5 bases and the V segment lost 2 bases, leaving 3 bases of the junction unmatched. CDR3 region: CASSFPGLAGDTQYF. In DNA, the CDR3 is TGTGCCAGCAGCTTCCCGGGACTAGCGGGAGATACGCAGTATTTT. Full variable domain (missing parts from reference TRBV5-4 and TRBJ2-3): ETGVTQSPTHLIKTRGQQVTLRCSSQSGHNTVSWYQQALGQGPQFIFQYYREEENGRGNFPPRFSGLQFPNYSSELNVNALELDDSALYLCASSFPGLAGDTQYFGPGTRLTVL.

The chain recombines TRBV28 with TRBJ1-2; the D gene is possibly TRBD1 (6 bases). The germline CDR1 and CDR2 sequences are MDHEN and SYDVKM. Deletions cut 8 bases from V and 0 bases from J, with 13 bases between. This CDR3 comprises 14 residues. The CDR3 bases are TGTGCCAGCGGACAGTTAAAAGCTAACTATGGCTACACCTTC. Translating gives CASGQLKANYGYTF.

The chain couples TRBV11-2 to TRBJ2-7, with 11 bases fitting TRBD2. The CDR3 is 15 amino acids. Germline CDR1 and CDR2: SGHAT and FQNNGV. With V trimmed by 2 bases and J by 3 bases, 3 bases remained unmatched. CDR3: CASSLLGLAGYEQYF. Here the CDR3 DNA reads TGTGCCAGCAGCTTATTAGGACTAGCGGGCTACGAGCAGTACTTC.

The rearrangement joins TRBV6-1 to TRBJ2-1, with TRBD1 matching 7 bases. V trimming: 4 bases; J trimming: 10 bases; junction bases outside the gene matches: 7. The CDR3 spans 13 residues. Germline V gene lookup returns CDR1 MNHNS and CDR2 SASEGT. The CDR3 nucleotides are TGTGCCAGCAGTGGACGTCTAGGGGGCGAGCAGTTCTTC. As protein: CASSGRLGGEQFF.

This clone was found a few times. CDR3 in amino acids: CASSSEGNIQYF. The CDR3, as DNA: TGTGCCAGCAGCTCCGAGGGAAACATTCAGTACTTC. The chain couples TRBV11-2 to TRBJ2-4; D might be TRBD2 (5 bases). The CDR3 runs to 12 residues. V was clipped by 4 bases and J by 6 bases, with 7 bases between them. Germline V gene lookup returns CDR1 SGHAT and CDR2 FQNNGV.

V usage is TRBV19 and J usage is TRBJ1-5; possible D gene TRBD1, 6 bases. V dropped 5 bases and J dropped 1 base, with 15 bases sitting between them. Germline CDR1 is LNHDA and CDR2 is SQIVND (reference sequence). The CDR3 is 16 amino acids. The CDR3 spells CASSLGGGVSNQPQHF. CDR3 DNA sequence: TGTGCCAGTAGTCTTGGAGGGGGAGTAAGCAATCAGCCCCAGCATTTT.

This clone was counted a few times. The rearrangement uses TRBV2 and TRBJ1-6; D remains unclear. Between the trimmed V and J ends, which lost 11 bases and 14 bases, there was a span of 22 bases. CDR1 is SNHLY, CDR2 FYNNEI, per germline. CDR3 size: 13 residues. The CDR3 DNA sequence: TGTGCCGGTGCCGAGGCCCGTTGGGTGGCCCTCCACTTT. Translated, it gives CAGAEARWVALHF.

The rearrangement uses TRBV4-1 and TRBJ2-7, with 10 bases fitting TRBD2. Trimming cost V 3 bases and J 7 bases; bases outside gene matches: 12. Germline V lookup: CDR1 MGHRA, CDR2 YSYEKL. There are 16 residues in the CDR3. CDR3 sequence (DNA): TGCGCCAGCAGCCAGAGGTGGACTAGCGGAGGCTTGGAGCAGTACTTC. This translates into CASSQRWTSGGLEQYF.

The rearrangement uses TRBV5-1 and TRBJ2-1; D may be TRBD1 (6 bases). Germline CDR1 and CDR2: SGHRS and YFSETQ. CDR3 size: 13 residues. The V gene lost 4 bases and the J gene lost 7 bases, with 12 bases spanning the gap. The DNA for the CDR3 is TGCGCCAGCAGCCGGGACAACCGGAATGAGCAGTTCTTC. It encodes CASSRDNRNEQFF.

The CDR3 bases are TGCGCCAGCAGTGAGCTTCCGGGACTAGGGGTAAGCGAGCAGTACTTC. Translating it yields CASSELPGLGVSEQYF. The chain recombines TRBV10-1 with TRBJ2-7, with 8 bases fitting TRBD2. Germline lookup yields CDR1 WNHNN and CDR2 SYGVQD (reference sequence). With V trimmed by 2 bases and J by 6 bases, 12 bases remained unmatched. There are 16 residues in the CDR3.

The rearrangement uses TRBV4-1 and TRBJ2-2, with unresolved D. V was cut by 3 bases and J by 1 base, with 12 bases left in between. The CDR3 length is 16 residues. Germline V gene lookup returns CDR1 MGHRA and CDR2 YSYEKL. The CDR3 protein is CASSQVLLRNTGELFF. The DNA for the CDR3 is TGCGCCAGCAGCCAGGTATTGCTCAGGAACACCGGGGAGCTGTTTTTT.

V gene TRBV19 combines with J gene TRBJ1-1; the match to TRBD1 covers 9 bases. Germline V gene sequence: CDR1 LNHDA, CDR2 SQIVND (reference sequence). Losses at the gene ends were 3 bases for V and 4 bases for J; bases not matched to a gene: 6. CDR3 length: 15 amino acids. CDR3 amino acids: CASSMDRGLGTEAFF. The CDR3 bases are TGTGCCAGTAGTATGGACAGGGGATTGGGCACTGAAGCTTTCTTT.

This clone was counted only a few times. J is TRBJ1-6 and V is TRBV6-6, with a possible D match to TRBD1 (5 bases). The CDR3 extends over 13 amino acids. The V gene's germline CDR1 is MNHNY and CDR2 SVGAGI (reference sequence). V gave up 4 bases and J gave up 6 bases, with 7 bases separating them. CDR3 region: CASSFDSNSPLHF. CDR3 in DNA: TGTGCCAGCAGTTTCGACAGTAATTCACCCCTCCACTTT.

The chain is built from TRBV6-1 and TRBJ2-2; 7 bases match TRBD1. In germline, CDR1 is MNHNS, CDR2 SASEGT. The trim removed 4 bases at V and 0 bases at J, leaving 2 bases unmatched. This CDR3 region has 15 residues. CDR3: CASSGDSSNTGELFF. DNA of the CDR3: TGTGCCAGCAGTGGGGACAGTTCGAACACCGGGGAGCTGTTTTTT.

The V call is TRBV23-1, the J call TRBJ1-1, with D perhaps TRBD1 (6 bases). TRBV23-1 is noted as an ORF with a role that remains uncertain. Deletions cut 4 bases from V and 0 bases from J, with 24 bases between. This CDR3 comprises 19 residues. The CDR3 nucleotides are TGCGCCAGCAGTCGGGCGACAGGACGCTCCAGAATCATGAACACTGAAGCTTTCTTT. It translates to CASSRATGRSRIMNTEAFF.

Regarding this clone: This CDR3 is also generated by other DNA sequences in the sample. This chain uses TRBV18 with TRBJ2-3, with D tentatively TRBD1 (5 bases). Looked up from germline, CDR1 is KGHSH and CDR2 is LQKENI. The ends were cut back, 2 bases at V and 5 bases at J, with 5 bases in the middle. The CDR3 consists of 12 residues. DNA for the CDR3: TGTGCCAGCTCACCAAGGGGAGATACGCAGTATTTT. Protein sequence: CASSPRGDTQYF.

V usage is TRBV29-1 and J usage is TRBJ2-5; 7 bases agree with TRBD1. Germline CDR1 SQVTM, CDR2 ANQGSEA. CDR3 length equals 13 residues. With 7 bases clipped from V and 5 bases from J, the junction kept 10 bases outside the gene matches. The CDR3 nucleotides read TGCAGCGGGGAACAGGGGTTCGGGGAGACCCAGTACTTC. Residues: CSGEQGFGETQYF. Full variable domain (missing parts from reference TRBV29-1 and TRBJ2-5): SAVISQKPSRDICQRGTSLTIQCQVDSQVTMMFWYRQQPGQSLTLIATANQGSEATYESGFVIDKFPISRPNLTFSTLTVSNMSPEDSSIYLCSGEQGFGETQYFGPGTRLLVL.

The chain carries TRBV4-1 and TRBJ2-1, with D possibly being TRBD2 (6 bases). The length of the CDR3 is 14 residues. In germline, CDR1 is MGHRA, CDR2 YSYEKL. Trimming took off 1 base at V and 4 bases at J, with 8 bases between the two ends. The CDR3 sequence: CASSQVSGYNEQFF. The CDR3, as DNA: TGCGCCAGCAGCCAAGTGAGCGGGTACAATGAGCAGTTCTTC.

The chain couples TRBV9 to TRBJ2-5; TRBD2 is a possible D gene (6 bases). The length of the CDR3 is 13 residues. The V end lost 0 bases, the J end lost 11 bases, and 14 bases lay between the germline ends. CDR1 is SGDLS and CDR2 is YYNGEE in the germline V gene. The CDR3 nucleotides are TGTGCCAGCAGCGTAGGGGACTTAGCGCCACAGTACTTC. It specifies CASSVGDLAPQYF.

V gene TRBV2 combines with J gene TRBJ1-5, with unresolved D. The CDR3 totals 15 residues. CDR1 SNHLY and CDR2 FYNNEI come from the germline V gene. The ends were cut back, 2 bases at V and 5 bases at J, with 13 bases in the middle. The CDR3 protein is CASSEPGSSYQPQHF. Here the CDR3 DNA reads TGTGCCAGCAGTGAACCAGGAAGTTCGTATCAGCCCCAGCATTTT.